This T cell receptor (beta chain) originates from a study of T-cell memory formation after mild COVID-19. Study-wide results and caveats: SARS-CoV-2 specificity of second-wave clones peaking day 37 was unconfirmed. Pre-infection memory harbored some responding clones, suggesting cross-reactive memory joined.

TCR alpha and TCR beta cDNA libraries carrying sample barcodes and UMIs came from 5'RACE with constant-segment primers. One entry per CDR3 protein results from TCRdb running MiXCR on the 5' RACE reads. Here the sample spans some 120,000 distinct CDR3 sequences, about 6.5% being singletons. CDR1 and CDR2 (germline): SGDLS, YYNGEE. With V trimmed by 0 bases and J by 4 bases, 7 bases remained unmatched. The CDR3 has 16 residues. This clonotype was seen many times. The antigen is undetermined. The chain employs TRBV9 and TRBJ2-3; 8 bases are a match to TRBD2. This clonotype was obtained from an adult woman who had mild COVID-19 (a few samples of this study predate the infection). Cell type and time point are not known. Sequences were obtained from PBMCs or a T cell subset sorted from them (not recorded which). This chain's CDR3 is CASSVAGGREADTQYF. CDR3 nucleotides: TGTGCCAGCAGCGTAGCGGGGGGGCGAGAAGCAGATACGCAGTATTTT.